This T cell receptor beta chain was found in a study of T cell responses to AZD1222 COVID-19 vaccine. Study-wide context: The study pooled second doses at about 4 or about 12 weeks.

This clone was counted a few times. Its antigen is unidentified. In germline, CDR1 is SEHNR, CDR2 FQNEAQ (reference sequence). CDR3 size: 14 residues. Trimming stripped 5 bases from V and 9 bases from J, with 17 bases between. Study outcomes and limitations: The donor cohort was predominantly white British with a female majority, and clonal diversity may have been underestimated. Reports indicate that nearly half of spike-specific TCRs are directed at unmutated variant regions.

TCRdb's table, derived via immunoSEQ multiplex PCR, lists solely in-frame clones and lacks some. The table records approximately 110,000 clones, 88% of them present only once. The source is an adult in good health. This specimen consisted of peripheral blood, obtained on day 0 of AZD1222 vaccination. This rearrangement joins TRBV7-9 to TRBJ2-1; perhaps TRBD1 as D (6 bases). The CDR3 region has the DNA TGTGCCAGCAGCCGGACTGGGGGCTTCGGTGAGCAGTTCTTC. This translates into CASSRTGGFGEQFF.